The clone carrying this T cell receptor (beta chain) was seen once. Time point denoted: newly diagnosed GD, antithyroid drugs for less than 3 months. The TCR library used RNA extracted from PBMCs. With iRepertoire HTBI primers and Arm-PCR of CDR3 regions, TCR beta libraries were built. One entry per CDR3 protein results from TCRdb running MiXCR on the multiplex PCR reads. The sample lists roughly 380,000 distinct CDR3 sequences; around 16% were seen once. This CDR3 region has 15 residues. From germline, CDR1 is KGHDR and CDR2 SFDVKD. This specimen comes from a study of regulatory T cells in long-lasting Graves disease.

This receptor was obtained from a female donor with Graves disease. The V call is TRBV24-1, the J call TRBJ2-5, with 7 bases lining up with TRBD2. The J call could be wrong; TRBJ2-1 is a better fit for the DNA end. Sequencing was performed on peripheral blood mononuclear cells (PBMCs), taken at new diagnosis, from a patient treated with antithyroid drugs. Written as DNA, the CDR3 is TGTGCCACCAGTGTGGGCGGGAGCGCGAGCAATGAGCAGTTCTTC. Translated, it gives CATSVGGSASNEQFF.